Listed below are T cell receptor beta chains from one sample, sequenced in a study of cytomegalovirus exposure and HLA in healthy donors. Only in-frame clones appear in the TCRdb table, and some are missing; sequencing was by immunoSEQ multiplex PCR. Listed are 200,000 or so clones; roughly 0.74% falls within the top ten. Sequenced input: PBMCs. Every receptor here comes from a boy aged 10-17 years in good health and CMV-seronegative. CDR3s include the opening cysteine and the closing phenylalanine or tryptophan. The D gene is left open where the match is weak.

>.|TRBJ2-5|TRBV27
TGTGCCAGCAGTCCGAAGCTAGCGTTCCGGGAGGAGACCCAGTACTTC
CASSPKLAFREETQYF
>TRBD2|TRBJ2-3|TRBV25-1
TGTGCCAGCAGTCGCCCAGCGGGGAGCACAGATACGCAGTATTTT
CASSRPAGSTDTQYF
>.|TRBJ1-5|TRBV25-1
TGTGCCAGCAGTGAAGGGCATAGCAATCAGCCCCAGCATTTT
CASSEGHSNQPQHF
>.|TRBJ2-7|TRBV7-6
TGTGCCAGCAGCTACGGTTCAAGCTCCTACGAGCAGTACTTC
CASSYGSSSYEQYF
>TRBD2|TRBJ2-5|TRBV7-2
TGTGCCAGCAGCCCACTAGCGGGGGGGCTTGAGACCCAGTACTTC
CASSPLAGGLETQYF
>.|TRBJ2-1|TRBV4-1
TGCGCCAGCAGCTTATCTTCGCGGGACAGATACCAGATGGGCTACAATGAGCAGTTCTTC
CASSLSSRDRYQMGYNEQFF
>.|TRBJ2-2|TRBV5-4
TGTGCCAGCAGTCCCGCCGCCCAGGGGCGCTTCGGCGGGGAGCTGTTTTTT
CASSPAAQGRFGGELFF
>TRBD2|TRBJ2-1|TRBV9
TGTGCCAGCAGCGTATCTAGCGGGGGCGCTTCCTACAATGAGCAGTTCTTC
CASSVSSGGASYNEQFF
>.|TRBJ2-5|TRBV27
TGTGCCAGCAGGAGGGAAGGGACTCATCCTGAGACCCAGTACTTC
CASRREGTHPETQYF
>TRBD1|TRBJ2-1|TRBV11-2
TGTGCCAGCAGCTTTTCCGCAGGGGGCGACAATGAGCAGTTCTTC
CASSFSAGGDNEQFF
>.|TRBJ2-5|TRBV5-4
TGTGCCAGCAGACAGGGACACGGGGCGGAGACCCAGTACTTC
CASRQGHGAETQYF
>.|TRBJ2-6|TRBV2
TGTGCCAGCACTGGACAGCTGCTAGGGGCGACCAACGTCCTGACTTTC
CASTGQLLGATNVLTF
>.|TRBJ2-3|TRBV2
TGTGCCAGCAGCCCGAGCGGTGAGGGCACAGATACGCAGTATTTT
CASSPSGEGTDTQYF
>.|TRBJ1-2|TRBV6-5
TGTGCCAGCAGTTACTCGATGGCCCGAAACTATGGCTACACCTTC
CASSYSMARNYGYTF
>.|TRBJ1-2|TRBV7-8
TGTGCCAGCAGCCCAAGGGACAACCCTAACTATGGCTACACCTTC
CASSPRDNPNYGYTF
>.|TRBJ2-1|TRBV6-4
TGTGCCAGCAGTTCTGACAGGTCTTACGAGCAGTTCTTC
CASSSDRSYEQFF
>TRBD1|TRBJ2-5|TRBV13
TGTGCCAGCAGCGGGACAGGGAGGGGTTTCCAAGAGACCCAGTACTTC
CASSGTGRGFQETQYF
>TRBD2|TRBJ2-3|TRBV30
TGTGCCTGGGGACTAGCGGGGGGGCCGGCAGATACGCAGTATTTT
CAWGLAGGPADTQYF
>TRBD1|TRBJ2-1|TRBV27
TGTGCCAGCAGTTTCCTGGGACAGGGCCCCCATGAGCAGTTCTTC
CASSFLGQGPHEQFF
>TRBD1|TRBJ2-7|TRBV18
TGTGCCAGCTCACCGACGACAGGGGATTACGAGCAGTACTTC
CASSPTTGDYEQYF
>.|TRBJ1-1|TRBV7-9
TGTGCCAGCAGCCCCACCGGTGGGGGGGAAGCTTTCTTT
CASSPTGGGEAFF
>.|TRBJ2-3|TRBV9
TGTGCCAGCAGCGTCTCGGGAGCTTACACAGATACGCAGTATTTT
CASSVSGAYTDTQYF
>.|TRBJ2-1|TRBV4-1
TGCGCCAGCAGCCAAATCGGGGGCTACAATGAGCAGTTCTTC
CASSQIGGYNEQFF
>TRBD1|TRBJ1-6|TRBV13
TGTGCCAGCAGGTCTTACAGGGGGGTAAATTCACCCCTCCACTTT
CASRSYRGVNSPLHF
>TRBD2|TRBJ2-3|TRBV19
TGTGCCAGTAGTATTGCTTTAGCGGGGGTTTCAGATACGCAGTATTTT
CASSIALAGVSDTQYF
>TRBD1|TRBJ2-7|TRBV11-2
TGTGCCAGCAGCCTCTTGAGACAGGGTAGATCCCACGAGCAGTACTTC
CASSLLRQGRSHEQYF
>.|TRBJ2-7|TRBV23-1
TGCGCCAGCAGTCTGGTCACGGGGAACCCCTACGAGCAGTACTTC
CASSLVTGNPYEQYF
>.|TRBJ2-7|TRBV19
TGTGCCAGTAGGTCCCTTAGCTCCTACGAGCAGTACTTC
CASRSLSSYEQYF
>TRBD1|TRBJ2-7|TRBV2
TGTGCCAGCAGGGGACCGGGACAGGTTTACGAGCAGTACTTC
CASRGPGQVYEQYF
>TRBD2|TRBJ2-7|TRBV4-1
TGCGCCAGCAGCCACCTTACCCTTAGCGGGGGGACCCTATCCTACGAGCAGTACTTC
CASSHLTLSGGTLSYEQYF
>TRBD1|TRBJ1-1|TRBV19
TGTGCCAGTAGCCTGGGGACAGGGGTTTCTGAAGCTTTCTTT
CASSLGTGVSEAFF
>.|TRBJ2-7|TRBV5-1
TGCGCCAGCAGCTACGGTGAGGGCGGTTCCTATGGGCAGTACTTC
CASSYGEGGSYGQYF
>TRBD1|TRBJ1-3|TRBV2
TGTGCCAGCAACTATGGACAGGGCGAAAACACCATATATTTT
CASNYGQGENTIYF
>.|TRBJ2-3|TRBV29-1
TGCAGCGTCCCCACCCCCCCTAGAGCAGATACGCAGTATTTT
CSVPTPPRADTQYF
>TRBD2|TRBJ2-5|TRBV7-3
TGTGCCAGCAGCTTAGCCGGGGGGGCGGGTGAGACCCAGTACTTC
CASSLAGGAGETQYF
>TRBD2|TRBJ2-1|TRBV10-2
TGCGCCAGCACCTCCGGGACTAGTCCGCGGGGGGAGCAGTTCTTC
CASTSGTSPRGEQFF
>TRBD2|TRBJ2-1|TRBV11-3
TGTGCCAGCAGCTTCAGCGGGGCCACCTTTGACAATGAGCAGTTCTTC
CASSFSGATFDNEQFF
>TRBD2|TRBJ2-1|TRBV5-1
TGCGCCAGCAGCTTGGGGCTAGCGGGGGGGAGCAATGAGCAGTTCTTC
CASSLGLAGGSNEQFF
>TRBD1|TRBJ2-7|TRBV29-1
TGCAGCGGGACCCACGGGGACAGCTCCTACGAGCAGTACTTC
CSGTHGDSSYEQYF
>TRBD2|TRBJ2-1|TRBV4-1
TGCGCCAGCAGCCAAGATTTAGCGGGGGCCTACAATGAGCAGTTCTTC
CASSQDLAGAYNEQFF
>.|TRBJ2-2|TRBV14
TGTGCCAGCAGCCAACGGCAGGTCCTGTCGGCCGGGGAGCTGTTTTTT
CASSQRQVLSAGELFF
>.|TRBJ2-7|TRBV30
TGTGCCTGGAGGGTGACAGGCTCCTACGAGCAGTACTTC
CAWRVTGSYEQYF
>.|TRBJ1-5|TRBV28
TGTGCCATCCTACCCTGGGGCGAAGGCAATCAGCCCCAGCATTTT
CAILPWGEGNQPQHF
>.|TRBJ2-5|TRBV6-5
TGTGCCAGCAGCCCCCTCGGACTCCCTTTGGAGGCCCAGTACTTC
CASSPLGLPLEAQYF
>TRBD1|TRBJ2-7|TRBV5-4
TGTGCCAGCAGCTTGGAGGGGGCCCTATGGGACGAGCAGTACTTC
CASSLEGALWDEQYF